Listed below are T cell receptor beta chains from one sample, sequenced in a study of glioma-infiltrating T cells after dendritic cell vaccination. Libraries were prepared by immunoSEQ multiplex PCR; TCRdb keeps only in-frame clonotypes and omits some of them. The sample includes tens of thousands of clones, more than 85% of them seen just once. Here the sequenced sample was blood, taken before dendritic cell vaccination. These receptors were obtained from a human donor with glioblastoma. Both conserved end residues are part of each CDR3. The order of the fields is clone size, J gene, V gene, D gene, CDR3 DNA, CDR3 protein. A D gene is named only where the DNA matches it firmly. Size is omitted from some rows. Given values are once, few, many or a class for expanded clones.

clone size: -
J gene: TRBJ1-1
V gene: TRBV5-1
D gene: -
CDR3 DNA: TGCGCCAGCAGCTTGGTCCAGAAAATGAACACTGAAGCTTTCTTT
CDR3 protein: CASSLVQKMNTEAFF

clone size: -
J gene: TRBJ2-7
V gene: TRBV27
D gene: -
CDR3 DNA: TGTGCCAGCAGTTTCGGCTACGAGCAGTACTTC
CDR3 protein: CASSFGYEQYF

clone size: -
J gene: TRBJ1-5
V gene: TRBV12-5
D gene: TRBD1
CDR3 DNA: TGTGCTAGTGGTGCCGGGACAGGGTTGCAGCCCCAGCATTTT
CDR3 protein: CASGAGTGLQPQHF

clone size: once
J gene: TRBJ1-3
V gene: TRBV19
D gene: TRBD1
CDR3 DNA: TGTGCCAGTAGGATCGGACAGGGCTCTGGAAACACCATATATTTT
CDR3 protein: CASRIGQGSGNTIYF

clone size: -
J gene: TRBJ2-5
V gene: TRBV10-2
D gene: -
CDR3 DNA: TGCGCCAGCAGAGAGGGGGGGGAAGGAGAGACCCAGTACTTC
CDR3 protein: CASREGGEGETQYF

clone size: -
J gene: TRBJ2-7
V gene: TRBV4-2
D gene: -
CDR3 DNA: TGTGCCAGCAGCCAAGATCCGCAAGGACTGCCCTTCTACGAGCAGTACTTC
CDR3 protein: CASSQDPQGLPFYEQYF

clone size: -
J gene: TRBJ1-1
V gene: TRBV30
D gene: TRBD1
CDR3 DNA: TGTGCCTGGAGTGTGTGGCAGGGGGGGAACACTGAAGCTTTCTTT
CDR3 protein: CAWSVWQGGNTEAFF

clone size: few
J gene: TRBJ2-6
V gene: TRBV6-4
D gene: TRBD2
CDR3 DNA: TGTGCCAGCAGTGACGACCCCGGACTAGCCAGTGGCAACGTCCTGACTTTC
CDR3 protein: CASSDDPGLASGNVLTF

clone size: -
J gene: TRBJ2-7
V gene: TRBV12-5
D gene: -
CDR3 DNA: TGTGCTAGTGGTTTGGTCCTTGAGTTCCTTGCGGATAGCTCCTACGAGCAGTACTTC
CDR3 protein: CASGLVLEFLADSSYEQYF

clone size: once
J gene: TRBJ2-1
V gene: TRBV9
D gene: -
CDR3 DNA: TGTGCCAGCAGCGTAGTTGAGGGGGTGTTCAATGAGCAGTTCTTC
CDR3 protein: CASSVVEGVFNEQFF

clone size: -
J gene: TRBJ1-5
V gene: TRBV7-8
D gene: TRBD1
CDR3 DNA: TGTGCCAGCAGCTTAGGGACAGGGTTTCAGTCCCAGCATTTT
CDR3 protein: CASSLGTGFQSQHF

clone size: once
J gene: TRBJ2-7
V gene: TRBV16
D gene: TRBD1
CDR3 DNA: TGTGCCAGCAGCCCCACGCCGGGACAGCCCTACGAGCAGTACTTC
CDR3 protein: CASSPTPGQPYEQYF

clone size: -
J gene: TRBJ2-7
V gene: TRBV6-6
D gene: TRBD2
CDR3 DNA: TGTGCCAACGAGATAGCGGGATGGGACTACGAGCAGTACTTC
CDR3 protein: CANEIAGWDYEQYF

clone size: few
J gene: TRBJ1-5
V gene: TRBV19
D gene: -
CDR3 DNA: TGTGCCAGTAGTGGGAGGGGTGCGGGCAATCAGCCCCAGCATTTT
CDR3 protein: CASSGRGAGNQPQHF

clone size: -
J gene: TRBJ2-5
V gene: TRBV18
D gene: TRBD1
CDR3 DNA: TGTGCCAGCTCACCAAACACAGGGGTACAAGAGACCCAGTACTTC
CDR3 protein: CASSPNTGVQETQYF

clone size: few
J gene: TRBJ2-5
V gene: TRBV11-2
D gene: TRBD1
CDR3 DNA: TGTGCCAGCACCCTGGGACAGACGCCCAAGACCCAGTACTTC
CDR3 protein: CASTLGQTPKTQYF

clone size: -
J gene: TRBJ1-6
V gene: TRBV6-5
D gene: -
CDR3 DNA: TGTGCCAGCAGCACCGGGTCTTCACCCCTCCACTTT
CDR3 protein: CASSTGSSPLHF

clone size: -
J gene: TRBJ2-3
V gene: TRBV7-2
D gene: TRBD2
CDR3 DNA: TGTGCCAGCAGCTCCCAGGGCAGCGGGGGGACCCACAATACGCAGTATTTT
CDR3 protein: CASSSQGSGGTHNTQYF

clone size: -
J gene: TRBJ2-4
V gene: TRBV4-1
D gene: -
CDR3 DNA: TGCGCCAGCAGCCAGCAGGGGCTAGCCAAAAACATTCAGTACTTC
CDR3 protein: CASSQQGLAKNIQYF

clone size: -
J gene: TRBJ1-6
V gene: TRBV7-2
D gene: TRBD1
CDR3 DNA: TGTGCCAGCAGCTGGGCCGGGACAGGAACCTCACCCCTCCACTTT
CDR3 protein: CASSWAGTGTSPLHF

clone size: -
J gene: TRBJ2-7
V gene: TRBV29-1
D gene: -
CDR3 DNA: TGCAGCGTACTCGGGTCATTAGGCCACGAGCAGTACTTC
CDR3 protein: CSVLGSLGHEQYF

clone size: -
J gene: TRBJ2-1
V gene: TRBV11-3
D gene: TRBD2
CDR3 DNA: TGTGCCAGCACCCTGAGGGCGGGGGGGGAGCAGTTCTTC
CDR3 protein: CASTLRAGGEQFF

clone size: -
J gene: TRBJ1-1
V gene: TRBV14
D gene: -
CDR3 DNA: TGTGCCAGCAGCCAAGTGCCGCCAGGGGCGAACACTGAAGCTTTCTTT
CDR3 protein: CASSQVPPGANTEAFF

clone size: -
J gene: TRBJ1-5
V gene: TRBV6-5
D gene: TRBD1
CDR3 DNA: TGTGCCAGCAGGAAACGACAGGGGCATCAGCCCCAGCATTTT
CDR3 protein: CASRKRQGHQPQHF

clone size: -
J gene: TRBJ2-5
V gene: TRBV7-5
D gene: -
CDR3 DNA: TGTGCCAGGCGCCCCCTGGGGGCAGGAGAGACCCAGTACTTC
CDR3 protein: CARRPLGAGETQYF

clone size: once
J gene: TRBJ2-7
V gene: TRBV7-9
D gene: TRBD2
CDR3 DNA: TGTGCCAGCAGTTATAGTAGACTAGCGGCCTACGAGCAGTACTTC
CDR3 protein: CASSYSRLAAYEQYF

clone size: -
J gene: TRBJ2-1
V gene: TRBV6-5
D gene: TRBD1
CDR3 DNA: TGTGCCAGCAGTCAGACAGGGGAGCAGTTCTTC
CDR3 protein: CASSQTGEQFF

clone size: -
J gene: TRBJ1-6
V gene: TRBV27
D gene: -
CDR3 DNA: TGTGCCAGCAGTTTCACAGGGAAACCCCTCCACTTT
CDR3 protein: CASSFTGKPLHF

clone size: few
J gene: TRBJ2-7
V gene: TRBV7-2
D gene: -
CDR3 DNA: TGTGCCAGCAGCTTAGAGGGGCCTGGGCTGGGTGAGCAGTACTTC
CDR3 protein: CASSLEGPGLGEQYF

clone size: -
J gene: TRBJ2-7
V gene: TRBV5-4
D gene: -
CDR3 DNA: TGTGCCAGCAGCCTAGGACTTCCTGGAACTTACGAGCAGTACTTC
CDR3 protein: CASSLGLPGTYEQYF

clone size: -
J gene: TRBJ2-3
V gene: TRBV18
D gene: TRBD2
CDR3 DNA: TGTGCCAGCTCCCCGACTAGCGGGGGCACAGATACGCAGTATTTT
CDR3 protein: CASSPTSGGTDTQYF

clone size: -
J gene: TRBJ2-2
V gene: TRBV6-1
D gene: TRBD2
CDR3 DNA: TGTGCCAGCAGTGATTATACCGGGACTAGCGTAACCGGGGAGCTGTTTTTT
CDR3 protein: CASSDYTGTSVTGELFF

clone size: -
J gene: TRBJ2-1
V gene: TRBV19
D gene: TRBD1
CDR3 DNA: TGTGCCAGTAGTACCCGACAGGGAAGAGGCAATGAGCAGTTCTTC
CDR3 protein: CASSTRQGRGNEQFF

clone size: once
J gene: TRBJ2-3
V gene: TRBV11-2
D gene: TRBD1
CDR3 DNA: TGTGCCAGCAGCTTTACGACAGGGACCGTTTCTAGCACAGATACGCAGTATTTT
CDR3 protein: CASSFTTGTVSSTDTQYF

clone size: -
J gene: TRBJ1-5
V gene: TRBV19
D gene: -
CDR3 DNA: TGTGCCAGTAGTATGACACATAGCAATCAGCCCCAGCATTTT
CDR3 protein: CASSMTHSNQPQHF

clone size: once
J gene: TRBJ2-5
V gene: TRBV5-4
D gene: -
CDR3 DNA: TGTGCCAGCAGCTTGGCCGGGCAGGGGGAGACCCAGTACTTC
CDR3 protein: CASSLAGQGETQYF

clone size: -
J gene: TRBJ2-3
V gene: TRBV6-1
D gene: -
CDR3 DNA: TGTGCCAGCACCCTGGGCCAGCGGGCCACAGATACGCAGTATTTT
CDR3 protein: CASTLGQRATDTQYF

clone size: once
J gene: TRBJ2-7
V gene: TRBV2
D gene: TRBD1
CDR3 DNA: TGTGCCAGCAGTGAAGCAGGGACAGGGAGTGGCGAGCAGTACTTC
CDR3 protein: CASSEAGTGSGEQYF

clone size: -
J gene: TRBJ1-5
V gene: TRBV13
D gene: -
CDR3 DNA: TGTGCCAGCAGCTTAAGGGGTCAGCCCCAGCATTTT
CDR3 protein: CASSLRGQPQHF

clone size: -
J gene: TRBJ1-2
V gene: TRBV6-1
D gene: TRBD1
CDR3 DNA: TGTGCCAGCAGTGAATGGGACAGCCTTTACTATGGCTACACCTTC
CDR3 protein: CASSEWDSLYYGYTF

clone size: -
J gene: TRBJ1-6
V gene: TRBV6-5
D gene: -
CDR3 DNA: TGTGCCAGCAGGGACATGGGGGCTAATTCACCCCTCCACTTT
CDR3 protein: CASRDMGANSPLHF

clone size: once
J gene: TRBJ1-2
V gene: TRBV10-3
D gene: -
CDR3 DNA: TGTGCCATCACCGCCGACAGCTCTAACTATGGCTACACCTTC
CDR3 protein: CAITADSSNYGYTF